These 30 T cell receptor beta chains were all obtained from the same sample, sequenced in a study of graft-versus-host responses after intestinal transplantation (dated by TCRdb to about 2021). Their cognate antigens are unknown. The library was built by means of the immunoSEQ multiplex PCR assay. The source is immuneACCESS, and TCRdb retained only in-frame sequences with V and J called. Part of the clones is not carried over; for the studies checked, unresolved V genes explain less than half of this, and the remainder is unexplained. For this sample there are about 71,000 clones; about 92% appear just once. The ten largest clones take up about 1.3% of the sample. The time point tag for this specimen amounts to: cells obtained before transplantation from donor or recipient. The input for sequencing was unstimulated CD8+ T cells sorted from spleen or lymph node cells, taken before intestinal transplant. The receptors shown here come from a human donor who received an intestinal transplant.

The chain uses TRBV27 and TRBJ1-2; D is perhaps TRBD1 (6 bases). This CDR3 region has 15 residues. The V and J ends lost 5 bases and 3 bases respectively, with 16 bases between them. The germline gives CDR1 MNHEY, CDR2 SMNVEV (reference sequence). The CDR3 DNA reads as TGTGCCAGCAGTCCCCTGGGGGACACTGACTATGGCTACACCTTC. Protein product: CASSPLGDTDYGYTF.

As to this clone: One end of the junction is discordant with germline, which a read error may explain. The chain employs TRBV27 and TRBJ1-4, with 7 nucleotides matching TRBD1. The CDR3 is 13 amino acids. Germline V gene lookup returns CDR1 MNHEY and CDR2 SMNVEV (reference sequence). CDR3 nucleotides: TGTGCCAGCAGGGGACAGCTTAATGAAAAACTGCTTTTT. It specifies CASRGQLNEKLLF. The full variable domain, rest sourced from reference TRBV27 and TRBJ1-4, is EAQVTQNPRYLITVTGKKLTVTCSQNMNHEYMSWYRQDPGLGLRQIYYSMNVEVTDKGDVPEGYKVSRKEKRNFPLILESPSPNQTSLYFCASRGQLNEKLLFGSGTQLSVL.

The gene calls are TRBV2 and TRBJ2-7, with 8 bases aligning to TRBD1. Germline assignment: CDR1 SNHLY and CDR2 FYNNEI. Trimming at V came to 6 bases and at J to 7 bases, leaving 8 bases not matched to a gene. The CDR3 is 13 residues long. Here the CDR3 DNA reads TGTGCCAGCAGCCTGGACAGGGCAGGGGAGCAGTACTTC. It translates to CASSLDRAGEQYF.

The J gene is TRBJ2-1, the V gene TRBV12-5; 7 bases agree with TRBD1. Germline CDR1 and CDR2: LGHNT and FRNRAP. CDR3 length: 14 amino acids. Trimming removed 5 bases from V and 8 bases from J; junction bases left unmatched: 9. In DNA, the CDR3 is TGTGCTAGTGGTGTACCGGGACAGATCGATGAGCAGTTCTTC. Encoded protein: CASGVPGQIDEQFF.

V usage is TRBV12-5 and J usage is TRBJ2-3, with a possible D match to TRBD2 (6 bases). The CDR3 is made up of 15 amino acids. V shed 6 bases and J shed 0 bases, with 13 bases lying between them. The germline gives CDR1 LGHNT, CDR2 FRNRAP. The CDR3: CASGPGLTSTDTQYF. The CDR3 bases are TGTGCTAGTGGCCCGGGACTTACTAGCACAGATACGCAGTATTTT.

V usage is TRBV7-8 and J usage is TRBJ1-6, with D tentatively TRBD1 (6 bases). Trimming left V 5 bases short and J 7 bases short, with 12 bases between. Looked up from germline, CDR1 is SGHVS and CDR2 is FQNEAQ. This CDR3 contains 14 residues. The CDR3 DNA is TGTGCCAGCAGCCCTGACAGGAAGAATTCACCCCTCCACTTT. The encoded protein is CASSPDRKNSPLHF.

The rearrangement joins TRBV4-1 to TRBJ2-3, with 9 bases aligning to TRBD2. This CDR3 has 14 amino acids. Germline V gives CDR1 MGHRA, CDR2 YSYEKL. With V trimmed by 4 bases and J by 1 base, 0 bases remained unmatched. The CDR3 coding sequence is TGCGCCAGCAGCCCTAGCGGGGGCACAGATACGCAGTATTTT. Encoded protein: CASSPSGGTDTQYF.

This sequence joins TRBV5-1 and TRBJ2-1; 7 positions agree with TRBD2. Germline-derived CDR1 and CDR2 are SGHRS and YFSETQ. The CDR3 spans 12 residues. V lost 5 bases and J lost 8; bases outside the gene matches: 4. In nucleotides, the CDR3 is TGCGCCAGCAGTTGGGGGGGGGATGAGCAGTTCTTC. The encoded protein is CASSWGGDEQFF.

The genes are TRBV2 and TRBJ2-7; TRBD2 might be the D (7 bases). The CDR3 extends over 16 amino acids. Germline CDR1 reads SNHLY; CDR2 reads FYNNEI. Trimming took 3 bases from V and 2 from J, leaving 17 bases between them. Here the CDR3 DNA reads TGTGCCAGCAGTGAGGGGGGGGGCTTCCAGACCTACGAGCAGTACTTC. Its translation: CASSEGGGFQTYEQYF.

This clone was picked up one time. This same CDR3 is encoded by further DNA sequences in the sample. CDR3 loop: CASSPGQGAYEQYF. The CDR3 DNA sequence: TGTGCCAGCAGCCCCGGACAGGGGGCGTACGAGCAGTACTTC. The chain recombines TRBV7-6 with TRBJ2-7; 11 bases match TRBD1. CDR3 length equals 14 residues. Germline loops: CDR1 SGHVS, CDR2 FNYEAQ. Germline trimming cut 5 bases from V and 4 bases from J; bases unmatched to any gene: 4.

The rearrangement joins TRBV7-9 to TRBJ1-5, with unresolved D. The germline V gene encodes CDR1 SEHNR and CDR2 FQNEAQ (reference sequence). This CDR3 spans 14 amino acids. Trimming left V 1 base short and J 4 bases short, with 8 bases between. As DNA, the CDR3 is TGTGCCAGCAGCTTAGAGTACAGTAATCAGCCCCAGCATTTT. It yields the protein CASSLEYSNQPQHF.

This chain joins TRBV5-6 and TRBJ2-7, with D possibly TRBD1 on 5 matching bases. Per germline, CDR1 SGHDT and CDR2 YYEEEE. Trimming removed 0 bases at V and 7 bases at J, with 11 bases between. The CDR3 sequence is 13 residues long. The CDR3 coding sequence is TGTGCCAGCAGCTTGGGGGGCCCCAGGGAGCAGTACTTC. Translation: CASSLGGPREQYF.

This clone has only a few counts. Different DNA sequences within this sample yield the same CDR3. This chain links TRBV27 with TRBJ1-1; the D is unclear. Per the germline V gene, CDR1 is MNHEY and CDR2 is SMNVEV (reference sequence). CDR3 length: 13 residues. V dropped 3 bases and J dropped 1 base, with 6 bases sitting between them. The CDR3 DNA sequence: TGTGCCAGCAGTTTGGCGGGGAACACTGAAGCTTTCTTT. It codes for CASSLAGNTEAFF.

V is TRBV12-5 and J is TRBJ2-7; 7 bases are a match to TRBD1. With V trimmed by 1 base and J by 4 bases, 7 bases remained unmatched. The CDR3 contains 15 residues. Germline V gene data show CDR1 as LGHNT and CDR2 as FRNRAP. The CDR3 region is CASGLGQGVGYEQYF. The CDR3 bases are TGTGCTAGTGGTTTGGGACAGGGAGTAGGGTACGAGCAGTACTTC.

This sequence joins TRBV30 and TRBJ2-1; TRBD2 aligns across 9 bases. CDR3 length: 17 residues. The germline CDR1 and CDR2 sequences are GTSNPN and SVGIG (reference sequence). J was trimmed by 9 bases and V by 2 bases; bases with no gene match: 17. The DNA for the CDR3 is TGTGCCTGGAGTATGGGCTGCGGGGGGGCTCCGATCGGTGAGCAGTTCTTC. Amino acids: CAWSMGCGGAPIGEQFF. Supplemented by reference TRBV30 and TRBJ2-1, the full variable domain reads SQTIHQWPATLVQPVGSPLSLECTVEGTSNPNLYWYRQAAGRGLQLLFYSVGIGQISSEVPQNLSASRPQDRQFILSSKKLLLSDSGFYLCAWSMGCGGAPIGEQFFGPGTRLTVL.

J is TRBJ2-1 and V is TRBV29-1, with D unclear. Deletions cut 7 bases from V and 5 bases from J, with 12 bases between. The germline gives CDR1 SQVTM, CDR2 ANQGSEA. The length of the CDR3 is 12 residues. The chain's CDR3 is CSATPGHNEQFF. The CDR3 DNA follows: TGCAGCGCAACCCCGGGTCACAATGAGCAGTTCTTC.

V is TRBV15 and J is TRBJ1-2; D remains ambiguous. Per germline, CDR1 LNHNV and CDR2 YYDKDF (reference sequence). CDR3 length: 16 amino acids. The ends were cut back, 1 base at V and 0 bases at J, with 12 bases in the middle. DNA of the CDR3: TGTGCCACCAGCAGAGGGAGGACGGAAGCTAACTATGGCTACACCTTC. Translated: CATSRGRTEANYGYTF. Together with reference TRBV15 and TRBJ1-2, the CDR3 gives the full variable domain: DAMVIQNPRYQVTQFGKPVTLSCSQTLNHNVMYWYQQKSSQAPKLLFHYYDKDFNNEADTPDNFQSRRPNTSFCFLDIRSPGLGDTAMYLCATSRGRTEANYGYTFGSGTRLTVV.

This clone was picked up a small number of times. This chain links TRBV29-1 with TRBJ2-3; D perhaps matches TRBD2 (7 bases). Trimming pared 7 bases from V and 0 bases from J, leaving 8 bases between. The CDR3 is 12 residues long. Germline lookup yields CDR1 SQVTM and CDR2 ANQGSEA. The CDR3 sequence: CSEGGSTDTQYF. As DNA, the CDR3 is TGCAGCGAGGGGGGGAGCACAGATACGCAGTATTTT.

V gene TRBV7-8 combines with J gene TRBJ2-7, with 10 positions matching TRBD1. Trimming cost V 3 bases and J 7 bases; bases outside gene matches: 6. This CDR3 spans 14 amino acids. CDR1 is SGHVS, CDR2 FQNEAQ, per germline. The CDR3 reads CASSFGTGDWEQYF. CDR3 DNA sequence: TGTGCCAGCAGCTTCGGGACAGGGGACTGGGAGCAGTACTTC.

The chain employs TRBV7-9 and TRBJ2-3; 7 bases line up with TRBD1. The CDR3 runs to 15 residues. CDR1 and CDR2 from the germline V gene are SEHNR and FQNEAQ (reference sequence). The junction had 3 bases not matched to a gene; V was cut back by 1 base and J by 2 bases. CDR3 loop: CASSLVGTVTDTQYF. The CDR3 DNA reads TGTGCCAGCAGCTTAGTAGGGACAGTCACAGATACGCAGTATTTT. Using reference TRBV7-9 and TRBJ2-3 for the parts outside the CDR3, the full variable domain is DTGVSQNPRHKITKRGQNVTFRCDPISEHNRLYWYRQTLGQGPEFLTYFQNEAQLEKSRLLSDRFSAERPKGSFSTLEIQRTEQGDSAMYLCASSLVGTVTDTQYFGPGTRLTVL.

The CDR3, as DNA: TGTGCCAGCAGCCCCCGGGACAGGACCACTGAAGCTTTCTTT. This encodes CASSPRDRTTEAFF. The genes are TRBV7-9 and TRBJ1-1, with 8 bases fitting TRBD1. After removal of 5 bases from V and 4 bases from J, the junction contained 6 bases not matched to a gene. Germline CDR1 SEHNR, CDR2 FQNEAQ (reference sequence). The CDR3 has 14 amino acids.

The CDR3 nucleotides read TGTGCCAGCAGCTTAGTTGGGGCGGCCGGCACTGAAGCTTTCTTT. As protein: CASSLVGAAGTEAFF. The rearrangement links TRBV7-8 to TRBJ1-1, with a possible D match to TRBD1 (5 bases). Trimming stripped 1 base from V and 4 bases from J, with 13 bases between. The germline gives CDR1 SGHVS, CDR2 FQNEAQ. The CDR3 length is 15 residues.

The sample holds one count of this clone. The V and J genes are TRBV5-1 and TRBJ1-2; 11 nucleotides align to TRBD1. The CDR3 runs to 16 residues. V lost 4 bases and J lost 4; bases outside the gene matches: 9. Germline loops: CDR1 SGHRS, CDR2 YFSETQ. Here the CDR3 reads CASSNGQGAPVYGYTF. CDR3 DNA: TGCGCCAGCAGCAACGGACAGGGGGCGCCGGTCTATGGCTACACCTTC.

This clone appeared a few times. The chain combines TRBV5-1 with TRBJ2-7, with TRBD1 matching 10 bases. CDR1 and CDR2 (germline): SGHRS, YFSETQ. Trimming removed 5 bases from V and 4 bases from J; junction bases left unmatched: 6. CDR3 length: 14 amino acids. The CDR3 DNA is TGCGCCAGCAGTACTGGGACAGGGGAATACGAGCAGTACTTC. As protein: CASSTGTGEYEQYF.

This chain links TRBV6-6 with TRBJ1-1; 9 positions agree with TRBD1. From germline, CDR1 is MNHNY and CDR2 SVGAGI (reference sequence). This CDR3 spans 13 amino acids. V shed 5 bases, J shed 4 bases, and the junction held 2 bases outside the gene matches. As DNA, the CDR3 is TGTGCCAGCAGTCTGGACAGGGGCACTGAAGCTTTCTTT. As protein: CASSLDRGTEAFF.

In nucleotides, the CDR3 is TGTGCCAGCAGCTTAGGCCCGGGGGGGCCCACAGATACGCAGTATTTT. The encoded protein is CASSLGPGGPTDTQYF. The chain joins TRBV11-2 to TRBJ2-3, with 8 bases lining up with TRBD2. The CDR3 runs 16 residues. Germline CDR1 SGHAT, CDR2 FQNNGV. Germline trimming cut 1 base from V and 2 bases from J; bases unmatched to any gene: 5.

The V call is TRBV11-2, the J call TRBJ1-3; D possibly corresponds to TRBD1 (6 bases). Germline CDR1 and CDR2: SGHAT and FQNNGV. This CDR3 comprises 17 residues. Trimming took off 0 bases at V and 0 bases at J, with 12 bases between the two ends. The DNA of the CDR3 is TGTGCCAGCAGCTTAGATTCTATCAGGGGCTCTGGAAACACCATATATTTT. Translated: CASSLDSIRGSGNTIYF.

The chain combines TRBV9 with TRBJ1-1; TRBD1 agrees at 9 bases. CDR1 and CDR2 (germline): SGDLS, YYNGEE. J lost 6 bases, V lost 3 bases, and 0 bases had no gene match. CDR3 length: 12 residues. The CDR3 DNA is TGTGCCAGCAGCGGACAGGGGGCTGAAGCTTTCTTT. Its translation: CASSGQGAEAFF.

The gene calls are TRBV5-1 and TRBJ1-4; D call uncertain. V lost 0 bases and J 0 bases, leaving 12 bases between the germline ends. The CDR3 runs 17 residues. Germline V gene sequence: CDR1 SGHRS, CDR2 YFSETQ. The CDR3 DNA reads TGCGCCAGCAGCTTGGGGGCGGGTGCGGCAACTAATGAAAAACTGTTTTTT. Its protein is CASSLGAGAATNEKLFF.

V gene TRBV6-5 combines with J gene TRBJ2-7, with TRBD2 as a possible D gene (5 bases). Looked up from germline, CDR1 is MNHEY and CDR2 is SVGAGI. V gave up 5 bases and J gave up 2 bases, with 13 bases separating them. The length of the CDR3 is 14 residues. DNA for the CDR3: TGTGCCAGCAGTACCTCACGGGGAACCTACGAGCAGTACTTC. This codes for CASSTSRGTYEQYF.